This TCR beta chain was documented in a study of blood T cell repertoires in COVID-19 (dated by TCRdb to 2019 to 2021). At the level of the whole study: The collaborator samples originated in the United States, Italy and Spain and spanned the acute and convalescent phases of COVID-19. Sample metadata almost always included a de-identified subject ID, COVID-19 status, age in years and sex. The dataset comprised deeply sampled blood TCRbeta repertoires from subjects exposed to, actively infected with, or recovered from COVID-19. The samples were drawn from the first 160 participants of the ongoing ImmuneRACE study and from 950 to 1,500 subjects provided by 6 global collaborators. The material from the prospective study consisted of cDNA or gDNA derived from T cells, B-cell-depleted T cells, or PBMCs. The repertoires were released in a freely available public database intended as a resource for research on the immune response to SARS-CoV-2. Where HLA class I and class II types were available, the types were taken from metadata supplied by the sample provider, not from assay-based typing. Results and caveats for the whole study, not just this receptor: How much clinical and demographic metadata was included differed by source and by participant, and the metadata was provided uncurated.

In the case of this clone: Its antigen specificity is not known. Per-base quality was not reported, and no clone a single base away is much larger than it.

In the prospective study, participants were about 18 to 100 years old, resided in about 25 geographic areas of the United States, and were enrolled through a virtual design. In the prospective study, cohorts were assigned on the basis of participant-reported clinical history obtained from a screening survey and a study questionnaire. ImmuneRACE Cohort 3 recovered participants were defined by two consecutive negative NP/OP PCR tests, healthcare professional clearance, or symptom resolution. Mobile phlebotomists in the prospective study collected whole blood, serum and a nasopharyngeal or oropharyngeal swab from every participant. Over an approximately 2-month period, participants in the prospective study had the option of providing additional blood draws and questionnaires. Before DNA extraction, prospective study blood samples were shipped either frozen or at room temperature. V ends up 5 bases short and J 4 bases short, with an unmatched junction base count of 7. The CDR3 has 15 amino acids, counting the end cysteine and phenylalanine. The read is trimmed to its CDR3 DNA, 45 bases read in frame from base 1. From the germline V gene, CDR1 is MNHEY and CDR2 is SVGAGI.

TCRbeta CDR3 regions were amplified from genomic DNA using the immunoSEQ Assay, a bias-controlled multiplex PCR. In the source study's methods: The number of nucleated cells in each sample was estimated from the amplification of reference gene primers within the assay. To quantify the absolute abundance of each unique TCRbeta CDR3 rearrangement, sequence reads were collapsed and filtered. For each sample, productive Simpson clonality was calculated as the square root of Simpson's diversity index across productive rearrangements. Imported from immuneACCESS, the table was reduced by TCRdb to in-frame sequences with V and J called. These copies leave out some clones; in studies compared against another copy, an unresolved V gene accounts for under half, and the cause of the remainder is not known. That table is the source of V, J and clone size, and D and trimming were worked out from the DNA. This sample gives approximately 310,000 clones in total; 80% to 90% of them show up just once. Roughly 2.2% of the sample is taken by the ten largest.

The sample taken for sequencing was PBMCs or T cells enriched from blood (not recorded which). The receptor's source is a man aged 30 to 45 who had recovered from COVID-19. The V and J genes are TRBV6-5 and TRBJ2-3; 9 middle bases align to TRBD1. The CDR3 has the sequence CASSIRTGVADTQYF. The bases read TGTGCCAGCAGTATCCGGACAGGGGTGGCAGATACGCAGTATTTT.